This entry lists 7 T cell receptor beta chains sequenced from one sample in a study of T cell changes during pregnancy in multiple sclerosis. Generated by immunoSEQ multiplex PCR, the TCRdb table keeps only in-frame clones and is missing some. Among fewer than 90,000 clones listed, roughly 89% were seen once. The starting material was peripheral blood, obtained in the second trimester of pregnancy. All receptors come from a female donor with multiple sclerosis, enrolled in a pregnancy study.

V usage is TRBV27 and J usage is TRBJ2-2; maybe TRBD2 (6 bases). V was cut by 5 bases and J by 7 bases, with 20 bases left in between. The germline V gene has CDR1 MNHEY and CDR2 SMNVEV (reference sequence). The CDR3 is 16 amino acids. The CDR3 DNA reads TGTGCCAGCAGTCATCGCACAGGCCGCGGGAACGGGGAGCTGTTTTTT. Protein product: CASSHRTGRGNGELFF.

The rearrangement uses TRBV5-4 and TRBJ2-5; 7 nucleotides match TRBD2. The V and J ends lost 0 bases and 1 base, in that order; junction bases with no gene match: 3. This CDR3 has 15 amino acids. Germline V gives CDR1 SGHNT, CDR2 YYREEE (reference sequence). The CDR3 DNA reads as TGTGCCAGCAGCTTGGACGGGGGGTCCCAAGAGACCCAGTACTTC. This sequence encodes CASSLDGGSQETQYF.

V and J are TRBV7-8 and TRBJ2-5; 8 bases are shared with TRBD2. V dropped 5 bases and J dropped 3; count of bases not matched to a gene: 2. The CDR3 runs 13 residues. Germline V CDR1 and CDR2: SGHVS, FQNEAQ. The CDR3 DNA reads TGTGCCAGCAGCCCGGGACTAGAAGAGACCCAGTACTTC. As protein: CASSPGLEETQYF.

V gene TRBV9 combines with J gene TRBJ2-2; 16 bases fit TRBD2. Germline V gene lookup returns CDR1 SGDLS and CDR2 YYNGEE. This CDR3 contains 16 residues. The J segment lost 4 bases and the V segment lost 5 bases, leaving 2 bases of the junction unmatched. Written as DNA, the CDR3 is TGTGCCAGCAGGGGGACTAGCGGGGGGGCCACCGGGGAGCTGTTTTTT. Encoded protein: CASRGTSGGATGELFF.

This clone was detected once. This rearrangement joins TRBV2 to TRBJ1-4; TRBD1 matches 7 bases. Germline V gives CDR1 SNHLY, CDR2 FYNNEI. Germline trimming cut 5 bases from V and 0 bases from J; bases unmatched to any gene: 9. The CDR3 runs to 17 residues. The CDR3 protein is CASSFQGQRSTNEKLFF. CDR3 bases: TGTGCCAGCAGTTTTCAGGGACAGAGGTCAACTAATGAAAAACTGTTTTTT.

This rearrangement joins TRBV15 to TRBJ2-5; TRBD1 agrees at 9 bases. CDR3 length: 16 amino acids. With V trimmed by 5 bases and J by 4 bases, 11 bases remained unmatched. Germline V gene sequence: CDR1 LNHNV, CDR2 YYDKDF (reference sequence). DNA of the CDR3: TGTGCCACCAGCGGCGGACAGGGGACGGGGGCAGAGACCCAGTACTTC. This encodes CATSGGQGTGAETQYF.

The chain couples TRBV5-4 to TRBJ1-4; the match to TRBD1 covers 7 bases. The CDR3 length is 15 residues. Germline assignment: CDR1 SGHNT and CDR2 YYREEE (reference sequence). Trimming cost V 3 bases and J 8 bases; bases outside gene matches: 10. CDR3 amino acids: CASSSGQVGREKLFF. The CDR3 region has the DNA TGTGCCAGCAGCTCTGGACAGGTGGGGAGAGAAAAACTGTTTTTT.